This T cell receptor (beta chain) is from a study of graft-versus-host responses after intestinal transplantation. As for the study in general: Every recipient underwent anti-thymocyte globulin induction, then tacrolimus and steroids for approximately 3 years.

Comment on this clone: Its antigen remains unidentified.

Intraepithelial and lamina propria lymphocytes were isolated from graft specimens. TCRdb's table, derived via immunoSEQ multiplex PCR, lists solely in-frame clones and lacks some. The top ten clones hold about a sixth of a sample with 35,000 to 40,000 clones, 87% of them seen once. V lost 5 bases and J lost 0, with 12 bases in between. CDR1 is SGHRS and CDR2 is YFSETQ in the germline V gene. The CDR3 consists of 16 residues. Whole-study findings and limits: The authors found GvH clones in recipient marrow, some appearing first in ileum or blood. Allografts of one patient group, those with graft-donor T cell macrochimerism, had high graft-versus-host to host-versus-graft clonal ratios.

V usage is TRBV5-1 and J usage is TRBJ1-6; TRBD1 might be the D (6 bases). The material sequenced was ileum tissue, taken about 28 weeks after intestinal transplant. This clonotype originated in a human patient who received an intestinal transplant, so some T cells may come from the graft donor. The CDR3 bases are TGCGCCAGCAGGTGGACAGCTAGCTCCTATAATTCACCCCTCCACTTT. Protein: CASRWTASSYNSPLHF.